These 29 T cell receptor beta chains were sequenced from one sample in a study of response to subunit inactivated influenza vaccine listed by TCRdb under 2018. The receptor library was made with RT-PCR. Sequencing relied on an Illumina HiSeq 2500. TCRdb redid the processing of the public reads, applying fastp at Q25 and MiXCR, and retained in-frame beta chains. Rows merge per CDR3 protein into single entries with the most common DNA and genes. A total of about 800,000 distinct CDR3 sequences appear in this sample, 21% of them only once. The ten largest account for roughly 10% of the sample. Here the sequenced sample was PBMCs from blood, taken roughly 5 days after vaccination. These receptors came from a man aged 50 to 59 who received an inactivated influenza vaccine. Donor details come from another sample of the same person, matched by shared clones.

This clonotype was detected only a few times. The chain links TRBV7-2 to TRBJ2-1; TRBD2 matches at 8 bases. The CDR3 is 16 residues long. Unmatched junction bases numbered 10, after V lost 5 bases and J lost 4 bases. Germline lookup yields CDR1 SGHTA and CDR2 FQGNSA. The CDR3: CASSPFSGGNYNEQFF. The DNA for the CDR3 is TGTGCCAGCAGCCCCTTTTCGGGAGGGAATTACAATGAGCAGTTCTTC.

CDR3 sequence (DNA): TGCGCCAGCAGCCAAGAACCTGGAAACACCATATATTTT. It is translated as CASSQEPGNTIYF. The chain carries TRBV4-1 and TRBJ1-3, with no clear D. The V gene lost 0 bases and the J gene lost 2 bases, with 2 bases spanning the gap. Germline loops: CDR1 MGHRA, CDR2 YSYEKL. This CDR3 region has 13 residues.

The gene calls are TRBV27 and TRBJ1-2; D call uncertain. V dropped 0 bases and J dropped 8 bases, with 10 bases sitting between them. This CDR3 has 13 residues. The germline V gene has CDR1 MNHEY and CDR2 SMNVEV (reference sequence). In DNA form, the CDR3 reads TGTGCCAGCAGTTTATCTGGGGTTTGGGGCTACACCTTC. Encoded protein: CASSLSGVWGYTF.

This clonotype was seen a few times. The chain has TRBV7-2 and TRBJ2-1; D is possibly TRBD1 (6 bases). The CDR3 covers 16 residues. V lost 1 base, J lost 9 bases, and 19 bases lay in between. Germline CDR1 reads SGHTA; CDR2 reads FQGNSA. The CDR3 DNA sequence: TGTGCCAGCAGCTTAGATGGCAGGGGCGGACTTGGTGAGCAGTTCTTC. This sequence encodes CASSLDGRGGLGEQFF.

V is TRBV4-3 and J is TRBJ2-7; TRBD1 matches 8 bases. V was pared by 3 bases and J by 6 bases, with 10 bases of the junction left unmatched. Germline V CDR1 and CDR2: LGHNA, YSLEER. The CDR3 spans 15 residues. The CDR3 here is CASSQGADRGSEQYF. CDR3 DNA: TGCGCCAGCAGCCAGGGGGCCGACAGGGGCTCCGAGCAGTACTTC.

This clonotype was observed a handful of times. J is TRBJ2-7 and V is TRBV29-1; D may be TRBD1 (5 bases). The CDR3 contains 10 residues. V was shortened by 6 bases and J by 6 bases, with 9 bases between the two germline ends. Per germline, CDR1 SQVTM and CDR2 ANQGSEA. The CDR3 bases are TGCAGCGTGGAAACAGGCGAGCAGTACTTC. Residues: CSVETGEQYF.

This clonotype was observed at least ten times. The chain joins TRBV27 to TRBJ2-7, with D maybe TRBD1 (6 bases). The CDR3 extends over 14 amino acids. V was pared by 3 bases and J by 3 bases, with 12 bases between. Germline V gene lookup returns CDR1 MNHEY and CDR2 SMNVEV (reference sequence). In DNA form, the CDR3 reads TGTGCCAGCAGTTTGGGGGCCGGGCGCTACGAGCAGTACTTC. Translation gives CASSLGAGRYEQYF.

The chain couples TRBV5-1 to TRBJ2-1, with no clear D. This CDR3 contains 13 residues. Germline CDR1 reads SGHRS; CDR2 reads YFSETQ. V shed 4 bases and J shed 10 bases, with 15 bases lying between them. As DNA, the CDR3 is TGCGCCAGCAGCGGTGGGTCGAATCCCGAGCAGTTCTTC. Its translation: CASSGGSNPEQFF.

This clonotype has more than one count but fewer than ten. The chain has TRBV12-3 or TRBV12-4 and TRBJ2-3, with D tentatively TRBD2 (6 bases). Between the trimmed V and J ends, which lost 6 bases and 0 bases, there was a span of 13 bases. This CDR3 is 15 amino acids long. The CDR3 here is CASSFGGWSTDTQYF. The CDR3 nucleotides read TGTGCCAGCAGCTTCGGGGGTTGGAGCACAGATACGCAGTATTTT.

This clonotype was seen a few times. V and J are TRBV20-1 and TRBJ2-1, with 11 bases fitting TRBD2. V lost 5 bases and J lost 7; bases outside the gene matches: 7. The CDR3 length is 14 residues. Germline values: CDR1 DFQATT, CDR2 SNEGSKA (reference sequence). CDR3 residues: CSAFTSGSGNEQFF. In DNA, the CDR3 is TGCAGTGCTTTCACTAGCGGGAGCGGGAATGAGCAGTTCTTC.

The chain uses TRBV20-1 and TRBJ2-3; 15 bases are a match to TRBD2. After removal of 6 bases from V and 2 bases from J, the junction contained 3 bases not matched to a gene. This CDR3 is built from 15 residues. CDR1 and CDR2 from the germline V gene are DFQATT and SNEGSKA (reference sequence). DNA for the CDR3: TGCAGTGCGGGGACTAGCGGGGGGAACACAGATACGCAGTATTTT. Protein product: CSAGTSGGNTDTQYF.

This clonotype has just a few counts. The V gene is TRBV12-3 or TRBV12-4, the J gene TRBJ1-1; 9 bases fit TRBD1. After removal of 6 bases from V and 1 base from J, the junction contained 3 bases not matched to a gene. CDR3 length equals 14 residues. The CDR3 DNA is TGTGCCAGCAGATGGACAGGGGCGAACACTGAAGCTTTCTTT. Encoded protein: CASRWTGANTEAFF.

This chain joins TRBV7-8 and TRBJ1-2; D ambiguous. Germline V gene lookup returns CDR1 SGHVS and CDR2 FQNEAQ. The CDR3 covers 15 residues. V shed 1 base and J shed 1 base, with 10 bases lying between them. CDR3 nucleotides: TGTGCCAGCAGCTTAGATCGGTACAGTAACTATGGCTACACCTTC. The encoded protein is CASSLDRYSNYGYTF.

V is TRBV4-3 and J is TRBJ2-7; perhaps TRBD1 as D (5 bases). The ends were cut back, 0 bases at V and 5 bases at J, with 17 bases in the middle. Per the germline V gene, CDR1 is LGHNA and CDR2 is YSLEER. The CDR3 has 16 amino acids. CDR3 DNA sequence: TGCGCCAGCAGCCAAGATCCCTCAGGGATCCAAAACGAGCAGTACTTC. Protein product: CASSQDPSGIQNEQYF.

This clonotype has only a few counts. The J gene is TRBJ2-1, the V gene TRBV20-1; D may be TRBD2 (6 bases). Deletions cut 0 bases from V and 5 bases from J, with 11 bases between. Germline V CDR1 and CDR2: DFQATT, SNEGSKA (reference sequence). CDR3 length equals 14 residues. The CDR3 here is CSARDLAFHNEQFF. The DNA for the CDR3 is TGCAGTGCTAGAGACCTAGCGTTCCACAATGAGCAGTTCTTC.

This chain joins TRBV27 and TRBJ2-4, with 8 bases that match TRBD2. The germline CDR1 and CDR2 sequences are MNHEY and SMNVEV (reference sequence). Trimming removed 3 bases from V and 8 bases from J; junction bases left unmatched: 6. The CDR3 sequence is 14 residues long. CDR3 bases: TGTGCCAGCAGTTTTGCGGGTAGCGGGGACATTCAGTACTTC. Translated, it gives CASSFAGSGDIQYF.

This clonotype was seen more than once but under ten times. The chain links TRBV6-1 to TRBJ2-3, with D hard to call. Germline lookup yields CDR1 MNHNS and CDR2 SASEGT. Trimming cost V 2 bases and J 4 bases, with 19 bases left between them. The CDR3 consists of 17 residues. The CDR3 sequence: CASSEHPPLQTPDTQYF. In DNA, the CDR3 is TGTGCCAGCAGTGAACATCCCCCACTTCAGACACCAGATACGCAGTATTTT.

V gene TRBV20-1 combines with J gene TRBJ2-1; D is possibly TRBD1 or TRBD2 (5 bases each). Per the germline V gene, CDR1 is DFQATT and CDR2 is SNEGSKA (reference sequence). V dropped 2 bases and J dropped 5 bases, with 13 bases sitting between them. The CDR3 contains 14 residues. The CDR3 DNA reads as TGCAGTGCTAGATGGACGGGGACGAACAATGAGCAGTTCTTC. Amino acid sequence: CSARWTGTNNEQFF.

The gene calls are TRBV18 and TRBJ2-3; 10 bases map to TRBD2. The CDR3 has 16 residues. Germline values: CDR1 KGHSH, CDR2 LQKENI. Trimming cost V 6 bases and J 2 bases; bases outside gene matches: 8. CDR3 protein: CASSPTAGGITDTQYF. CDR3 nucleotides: TGTGCCAGCTCGCCAACAGCGGGGGGGATCACAGATACGCAGTATTTT.

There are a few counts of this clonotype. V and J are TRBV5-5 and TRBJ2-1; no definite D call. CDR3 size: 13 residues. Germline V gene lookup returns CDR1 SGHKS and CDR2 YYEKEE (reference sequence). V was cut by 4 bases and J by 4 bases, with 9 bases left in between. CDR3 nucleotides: TGTGCCAGCAGCGCGGCTATTTACAATGAGCAGTTCTTC. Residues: CASSAAIYNEQFF.

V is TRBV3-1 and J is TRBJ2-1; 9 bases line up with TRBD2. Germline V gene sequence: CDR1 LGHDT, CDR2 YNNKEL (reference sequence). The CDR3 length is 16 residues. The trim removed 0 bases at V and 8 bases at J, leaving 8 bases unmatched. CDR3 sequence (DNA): TGTGCCAGCAGCCAAGATGGGGCGGGAGGGCCCGATGAGCAGTTCTTC. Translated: CASSQDGAGGPDEQFF.

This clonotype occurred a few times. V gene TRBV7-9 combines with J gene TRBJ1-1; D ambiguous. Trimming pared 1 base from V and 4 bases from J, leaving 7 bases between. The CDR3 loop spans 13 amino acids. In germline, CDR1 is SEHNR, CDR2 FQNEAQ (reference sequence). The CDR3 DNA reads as TGTGCCAGCAGCTTAGGATTGGCCACTGAAGCTTTCTTT. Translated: CASSLGLATEAFF.

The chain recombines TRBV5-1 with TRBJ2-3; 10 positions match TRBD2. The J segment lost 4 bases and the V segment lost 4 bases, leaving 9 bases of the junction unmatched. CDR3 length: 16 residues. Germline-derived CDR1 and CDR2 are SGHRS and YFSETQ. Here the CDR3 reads CASSPEASGGADTQYF. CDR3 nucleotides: TGCGCCAGCAGCCCGGAGGCTAGCGGGGGAGCAGATACGCAGTATTTT.

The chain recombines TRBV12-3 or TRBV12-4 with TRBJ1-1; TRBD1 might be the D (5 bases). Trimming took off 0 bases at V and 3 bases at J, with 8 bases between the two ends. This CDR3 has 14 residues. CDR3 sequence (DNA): TGTGCCAGCAGTTTAGCGGGGGACTACACTGAAGCTTTCTTT. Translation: CASSLAGDYTEAFF.

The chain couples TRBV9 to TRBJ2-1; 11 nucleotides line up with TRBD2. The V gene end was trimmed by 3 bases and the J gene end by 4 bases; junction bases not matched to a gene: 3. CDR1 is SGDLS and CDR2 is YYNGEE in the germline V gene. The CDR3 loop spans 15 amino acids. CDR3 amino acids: CASSERTSGYNEQFF. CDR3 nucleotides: TGTGCCAGCAGCGAGCGGACTAGCGGGTACAATGAGCAGTTCTTC.

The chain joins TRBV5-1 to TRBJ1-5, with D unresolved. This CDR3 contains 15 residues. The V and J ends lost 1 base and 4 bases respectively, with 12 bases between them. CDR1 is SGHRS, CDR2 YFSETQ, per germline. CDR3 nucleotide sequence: TGCGCCAGCAGCTTGTCAGACGCGGGGAATCAGCCCCAGCATTTT. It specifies CASSLSDAGNQPQHF.

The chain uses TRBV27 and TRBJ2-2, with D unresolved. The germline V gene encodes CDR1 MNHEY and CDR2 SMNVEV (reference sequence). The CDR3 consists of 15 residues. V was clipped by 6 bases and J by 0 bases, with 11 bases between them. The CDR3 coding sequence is TGTGCCAGCAGCTGGGTCCTCGCGAACACCGGGGAGCTGTTTTTT. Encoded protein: CASSWVLANTGELFF.

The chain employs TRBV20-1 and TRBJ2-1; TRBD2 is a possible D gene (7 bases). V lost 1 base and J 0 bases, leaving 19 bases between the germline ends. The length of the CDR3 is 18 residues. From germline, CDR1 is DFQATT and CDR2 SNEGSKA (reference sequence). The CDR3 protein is CSARVERGARLSYNEQFF. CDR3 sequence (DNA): TGCAGTGCTAGAGTTGAACGGGGGGCTCGTCTCTCCTACAATGAGCAGTTCTTC.

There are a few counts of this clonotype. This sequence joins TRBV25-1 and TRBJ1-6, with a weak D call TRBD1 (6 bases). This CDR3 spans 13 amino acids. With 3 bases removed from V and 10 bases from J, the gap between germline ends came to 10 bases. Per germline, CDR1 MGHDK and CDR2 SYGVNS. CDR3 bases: TGTGCCAGCAGTGACAGGGGAGACTCACCCCTCCACTTT. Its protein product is CASSDRGDSPLHF.